These 24 T cell receptor beta chains were all obtained from the same sample, sequenced in a study of PD-1 blockade in classical Hodgkin lymphoma. The method was immunoSEQ multiplex PCR; TCRdb's version includes in-frame clones alone and lacks a portion of them. The data show 90,000 to 100,000 clones, roughly 80% seen once. No patient escaped relapse after autologous stem cell transplantation, and brentuximab vedotin exposure varied. Sequences were derived from peripheral blood mononuclear cells (PBMCs), sampled before the second cycle of nivolumab. Receptors originate from a human donor with classical Hodgkin lymphoma.

The gene calls are TRBV7-9 and TRBJ1-5; no firm D call. This CDR3 comprises 14 residues. Trimming removed 3 bases from V and 7 bases from J, with 13 bases in between. In germline, CDR1 is SEHNR, CDR2 FQNEAQ (reference sequence). CDR3 in amino acids: CASSLGSIDQPQHF. DNA of the CDR3: TGTGCCAGCAGCTTGGGTTCGATAGACCAGCCCCAGCATTTT.

This clone has only a few counts. This rearrangement joins TRBV5-1 to TRBJ2-7; TRBD1 agrees at 9 bases. Unmatched junction bases numbered 6, after V lost 3 bases and J lost 5 bases. This CDR3 comprises 14 residues. Per germline, CDR1 SGHRS and CDR2 YFSETQ. The CDR3: CASSSGQGPDEQYF. In nucleotides, the CDR3 is TGCGCCAGCAGCTCAGGACAGGGGCCTGACGAGCAGTACTTC.

V and J are TRBV10-1 and TRBJ2-2; D possibly corresponds to TRBD1 (6 bases). V was trimmed by 2 bases and J by 6 bases, leaving 10 bases between them. Germline V gives CDR1 WNHNN, CDR2 SYGVQD (reference sequence). The CDR3 length is 14 residues. As DNA, the CDR3 is TGCGCCAGCAGTGAGACAGGGCTAGCCGGGGAGCTGTTTTTT. Amino acids: CASSETGLAGELFF.

The gene calls are TRBV25-1 and TRBJ2-1, with D uncertain. Trimming removed 0 bases at V and 8 bases at J, with 17 bases between. The germline V gene encodes CDR1 MGHDK and CDR2 SYGVNS. This CDR3 contains 16 residues. For the CDR3, the DNA is TGTGCCAGCAGTGAATATGAGAGTCCGTCCGCCCATGAGCAGTTCTTC. Amino acid sequence: CASSEYESPSAHEQFF. The variable domain in full, with the rest retrieved from reference TRBV25-1 and TRBJ2-1, is EADIYQTPRYLVIGTGKKITLECSQTMGHDKMYWYQQDPGMELHLIHYSYGVNSTEKGDLSSESTVSRIRTEHFPLTLESARPSHTSQYLCASSEYESPSAHEQFFGPGTRLTVL.

This clone was seen only once. V usage is TRBV12-5 and J usage is TRBJ1-3; D uncertain. Germline CDR1 and CDR2: LGHNT and FRNRAP. V lost 7 bases and J lost 0, with 13 bases in between. The CDR3 consists of 15 residues. The CDR3 region is CASADGRFSGNTIYF. CDR3 DNA: TGTGCTAGTGCCGATGGACGTTTCTCTGGAAACACCATATATTTT.

This chain joins TRBV7-9 and TRBJ2-3; weak D call: TRBD1 (6 bases). Germline lookup yields CDR1 SEHNR and CDR2 FQNEAQ (reference sequence). This CDR3 spans 16 amino acids. Trimming cost V 5 bases and J 5 bases, with 20 bases left between them. The chain's CDR3 is CASSRGTTANGDTQYF. The CDR3 DNA sequence: TGTGCCAGCAGCCGTGGGACAACTGCAAACGGAGATACGCAGTATTTT.

The chain is built from TRBV19 and TRBJ1-1, with D unresolved. The CDR3 length is 15 residues. V lost 5 bases and J 0 bases, leaving 13 bases between the germline ends. The germline gives CDR1 LNHDA, CDR2 SQIVND (reference sequence). Here the CDR3 reads CASSPGLFMNTEAFF. The CDR3 coding sequence is TGTGCCAGTAGTCCAGGACTGTTTATGAACACTGAAGCTTTCTTT. The full variable domain, its missing parts supplied by reference TRBV19 and TRBJ1-1, is DGGITQSPKYLFRKEGQNVTLSCEQNLNHDAMYWYRQDPGQGLRLIYYSQIVNDFQKGDIAEGYSVSREKKESFPLTVTSAQKNPTAFYLCASSPGLFMNTEAFFGQGTRLTVV.

The chain has TRBV7-2 and TRBJ2-7; 7 bases match TRBD2. The germline V gene encodes CDR1 SGHTA and CDR2 FQGNSA. V trimming: 1 base; J trimming: 4 bases; junction bases outside the gene matches: 7. The CDR3 totals 15 residues. The CDR3 region has the DNA TGTGCCAGCAGCTTAGGTGGCAGCGGGGTATACGAGCAGTACTTC. Its protein is CASSLGGSGVYEQYF. The full variable domain, its missing parts supplied by reference TRBV7-2 and TRBJ2-7, is GAGVSQSPSNKVTEKGKDVELRCDPISGHTALYWYRQSLGQGLEFLIYFQGNSAPDKSGLPSDRFSAERTGGSVSTLTIQRTQQEDSAVYLCASSLGGSGVYEQYFGPGTRLTVT.

The CDR3 nucleotides read TGTGCCGCCGCCCCTAGCGGGGGCCGGGATACGCAGTATTTT. It specifies CAAAPSGGRDTQYF. The J gene is TRBJ2-3, the V gene TRBV10-3; TRBD2 aligns across 10 bases. Trimming took 11 bases from V and 6 from J; bases not matched to a gene: 11. This CDR3 region has 14 residues. Germline CDR1 and CDR2: ENHRY and SYGVKD.

The chain recombines TRBV2 with TRBJ2-7, with 13 positions matching TRBD2. V trimming: 5 bases; J trimming: 2 bases; junction bases outside the gene matches: 3. CDR3 length equals 15 residues. From germline, CDR1 is SNHLY and CDR2 FYNNEI. The CDR3 here is CASSLTSGRTYEQYF. The CDR3 DNA follows: TGTGCCAGCAGTCTGACTAGCGGGAGGACCTACGAGCAGTACTTC.

This clone was seen just once. The V call is TRBV6-1, the J call TRBJ2-1; 8 bases are shared with TRBD2. This CDR3 has 14 residues. V was clipped by 5 bases and J by 4 bases; unmatched bases: 4. Germline V lookup: CDR1 MNHNS, CDR2 SASEGT. CDR3: CASSRAGEYNEQFF. Written as DNA, the CDR3 is TGTGCCAGCAGTCGAGCGGGAGAGTACAATGAGCAGTTCTTC.

This clone was detected once. The V call is TRBV19, the J call TRBJ1-1; D possibly corresponds to TRBD1 (5 bases). V dropped 1 base and J dropped 1 base, with 10 bases sitting between them. The CDR3 runs 15 residues. The germline V gene has CDR1 LNHDA and CDR2 SQIVND (reference sequence). For the CDR3, the DNA is TGTGCCAGTAGTATAGTAGCAGGGTCGAACACTGAAGCTTTCTTT. Protein product: CASSIVAGSNTEAFF. The complete variable domain, with remaining parts taken from reference TRBV19 and TRBJ1-1, reads DGGITQSPKYLFRKEGQNVTLSCEQNLNHDAMYWYRQDPGQGLRLIYYSQIVNDFQKGDIAEGYSVSREKKESFPLTVTSAQKNPTAFYLCASSIVAGSNTEAFFGQGTRLTVV.

The rearrangement joins TRBV19 to TRBJ1-1; tentatively, D is TRBD1 (5 bases). The length of the CDR3 is 15 residues. Trimming took off 7 bases at V and 0 bases at J, with 15 bases between the two ends. Looked up from germline, CDR1 is LNHDA and CDR2 is SQIVND (reference sequence). CDR3 region: CASTSYGGVNTEAFF. CDR3 sequence (DNA): TGTGCCAGTACCTCCTATGGGGGGGTGAACACTGAAGCTTTCTTT.

This sequence joins TRBV29-1 and TRBJ1-1, with a tentative D call TRBD1 (6 bases). The V and J ends lost 1 base and 11 bases respectively, with 14 bases between them. Germline loops: CDR1 SQVTM, CDR2 ANQGSEA. The CDR3 extends over 12 amino acids. CDR3 sequence: CSVEGGAVMAFF. CDR3 sequence (DNA): TGCAGCGTTGAAGGGGGGGCCGTGATGGCTTTCTTT.

The chain joins TRBV19 to TRBJ2-3, with TRBD2 matching over 11 bases. The germline gives CDR1 LNHDA, CDR2 SQIVND (reference sequence). The V gene end was trimmed by 1 base and the J gene end by 1 base; junction bases not matched to a gene: 10. The CDR3 spans 19 residues. CDR3 bases: TGTGCCAGTAGTATAGTGATAGCGGGGGGGACCTTTCGCACAGATACGCAGTATTTT. Protein: CASSIVIAGGTFRTDTQYF.

This chain uses TRBV10-3 with TRBJ1-2, with 10 bases fitting TRBD1. CDR1 and CDR2 (germline): ENHRY, SYGVKD. This CDR3 spans 15 amino acids. Trimming removed 0 bases from V and 8 bases from J; junction bases left unmatched: 6. CDR3 bases: TGTGCCATCAGTGAGTCCCGGGACAGGGGCGAAGGCTACACCTTC. This encodes CAISESRDRGEGYTF.

The gene calls are TRBV6-6 and TRBJ2-7; TRBD2 matches 13 bases. Germline V CDR1 and CDR2: MNHNY, SVGAGI (reference sequence). This CDR3 is built from 13 residues. J gave up 7 bases and V 4 bases, and 1 base lay outside the gene matches. CDR3 amino acids: CASSWGLAGEQYF. The CDR3 coding sequence is TGTGCCAGCAGTTGGGGACTAGCGGGAGAGCAGTACTTC.

The V call is TRBV30, the J call TRBJ2-3; D might be TRBD2 (6 bases). Per germline, CDR1 GTSNPN and CDR2 SVGIG (reference sequence). Trimming cost V 7 bases and J 2 bases, with 16 bases left between them. The CDR3 contains 14 residues. The CDR3 reads CAFGTGAHTDTQYF. CDR3 nucleotide sequence: TGTGCCTTCGGGACGGGAGCGCACACAGATACGCAGTATTTT.

The V gene is TRBV2, the J gene TRBJ2-4; 9 nucleotides line up with TRBD2. The V gene end was trimmed by 6 bases and the J gene end by 0 bases; junction bases not matched to a gene: 3. Per the germline V gene, CDR1 is SNHLY and CDR2 is FYNNEI. There are 15 residues in the CDR3. The CDR3 is CASRDSGRAKNIQYF. In DNA, the CDR3 is TGTGCCAGCAGAGATAGCGGGAGAGCCAAAAACATTCAGTACTTC.

The chain is built from TRBV6-5 and TRBJ1-2, with 9 bases fitting TRBD1. Germline CDR1 MNHEY, CDR2 SVGAGI. Trimming took 6 bases from V and 2 from J; bases not matched to a gene: 7. The CDR3 covers 15 residues. CDR3 DNA sequence: TGTGCCAGCAGGAGGCTTACAGGGGGCAACTATGGCTACACCTTC. This sequence encodes CASRRLTGGNYGYTF.

This sequence joins TRBV9 and TRBJ2-1, with TRBD2 matching 8 bases. This CDR3 comprises 19 residues. V lost 0 bases to trimming and J lost 0 bases; unmatched junction nucleotides: 11. CDR1 and CDR2 (germline): SGDLS, YYNGEE. Here the CDR3 DNA reads TGTGCCAGCAGCGTAGCTCCGGGGGGGTCTTGGAGCTCCTACAATGAGCAGTTCTTC. As protein: CASSVAPGGSWSSYNEQFF.

The V call is TRBV5-6, the J call TRBJ2-1; 7 positions match TRBD2. CDR1 is SGHDT and CDR2 is YYEEEE in the germline V gene. V was pared by 5 bases and J by 3 bases, with 2 bases of the junction left unmatched. CDR3 length: 13 residues. The chain's CDR3 is CASRLAVYNEQFF. The CDR3, as DNA: TGTGCCAGCAGGCTAGCGGTCTACAATGAGCAGTTCTTC.

This clone was detected only a few times. The genes are TRBV7-9 and TRBJ2-2; 7 bases are shared with TRBD2. The CDR3 loop spans 13 amino acids. The germline gives CDR1 SEHNR, CDR2 FQNEAQ (reference sequence). Trimming cost V 9 bases and J 5 bases; bases outside gene matches: 6. The CDR3 is CASKAGRTGELFF. Here the CDR3 DNA reads TGTGCCAGTAAAGCGGGGCGAACCGGGGAGCTGTTTTTT.

V and J are TRBV6-1 and TRBJ1-2; 9 nucleotides line up with TRBD1. CDR3 length: 13 amino acids. Germline CDR1 MNHNS, CDR2 SASEGT. J was trimmed by 2 bases and V by 8 bases; bases with no gene match: 3. For the CDR3, the DNA is TGTGCCAGCGGGACAGGGATCAACTATGGCTACACCTTC. Translating it yields CASGTGINYGYTF.